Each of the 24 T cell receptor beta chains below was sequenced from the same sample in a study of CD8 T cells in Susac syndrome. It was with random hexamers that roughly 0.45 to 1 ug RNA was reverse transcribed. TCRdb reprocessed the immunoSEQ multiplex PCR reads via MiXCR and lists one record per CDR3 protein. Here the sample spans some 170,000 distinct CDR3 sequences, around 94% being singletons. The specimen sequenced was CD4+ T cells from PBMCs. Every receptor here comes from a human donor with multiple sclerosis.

The chain's CDR3 is CAWKATGVAEQFF. CDR3 bases: TGTGCCTGGAAAGCTACGGGAGTGGCTGAGCAGTTCTTC. The J gene is TRBJ2-1, the V gene TRBV30; maybe TRBD2 (6 bases). The V end lost 4 bases, the J end lost 9 bases, and 16 bases lay between the germline ends. The germline V gene has CDR1 GTSNPN and CDR2 SVGIG (reference sequence). This CDR3 is built from 13 residues.

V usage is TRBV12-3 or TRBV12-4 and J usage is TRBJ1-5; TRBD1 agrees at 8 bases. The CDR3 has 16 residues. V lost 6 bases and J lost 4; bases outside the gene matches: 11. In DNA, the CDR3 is TGTGCCAGCAGCCCCTTGGGCAGGGGGCAGAATCAGCCCCAGCATTTT. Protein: CASSPLGRGQNQPQHF.

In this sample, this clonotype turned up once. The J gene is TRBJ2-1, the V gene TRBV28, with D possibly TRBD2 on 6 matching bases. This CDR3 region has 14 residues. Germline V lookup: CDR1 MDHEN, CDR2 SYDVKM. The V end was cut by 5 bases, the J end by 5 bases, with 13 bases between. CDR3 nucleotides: TGTGCCAGCAGTGTTACCGGGACTCACAATGAGCAGTTCTTC. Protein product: CASSVTGTHNEQFF.

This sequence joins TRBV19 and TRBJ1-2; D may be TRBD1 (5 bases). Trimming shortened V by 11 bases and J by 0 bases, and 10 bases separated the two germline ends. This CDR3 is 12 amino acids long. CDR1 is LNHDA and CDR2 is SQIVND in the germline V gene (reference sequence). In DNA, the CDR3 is TGTGCCTGCCGGGACCCTAACTATGGCTACACCTTC. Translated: CACRDPNYGYTF.

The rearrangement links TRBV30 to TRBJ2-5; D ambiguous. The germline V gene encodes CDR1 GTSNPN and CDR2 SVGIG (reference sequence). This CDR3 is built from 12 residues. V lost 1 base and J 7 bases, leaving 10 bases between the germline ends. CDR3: CAWSEQVGTQYF. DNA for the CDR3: TGTGCCTGGAGTGAGCAGGTTGGGACCCAGTACTTC.

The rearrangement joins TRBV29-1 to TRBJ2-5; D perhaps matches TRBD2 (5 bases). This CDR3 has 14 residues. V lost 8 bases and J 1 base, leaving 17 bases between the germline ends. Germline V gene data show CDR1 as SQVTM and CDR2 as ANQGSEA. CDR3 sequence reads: CSSQRYSIQETQYF. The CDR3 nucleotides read TGCAGCTCCCAGCGGTACTCTATCCAAGAGACCCAGTACTTC.

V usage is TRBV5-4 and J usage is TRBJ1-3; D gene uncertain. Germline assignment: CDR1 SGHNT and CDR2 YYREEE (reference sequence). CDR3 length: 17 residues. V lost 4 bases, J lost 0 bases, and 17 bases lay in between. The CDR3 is CASSGPNGGASGNTIYF. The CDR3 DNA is TGTGCCAGCAGCGGTCCGAACGGCGGCGCCTCTGGAAACACCATATATTTT.

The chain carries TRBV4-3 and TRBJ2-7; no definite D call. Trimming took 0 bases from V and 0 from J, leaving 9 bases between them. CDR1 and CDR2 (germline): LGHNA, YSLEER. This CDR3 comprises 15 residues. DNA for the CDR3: TGCGCCAGCAGCCAAGATATGGGCTCCTCCTACGAGCAGTACTTC. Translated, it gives CASSQDMGSSYEQYF.

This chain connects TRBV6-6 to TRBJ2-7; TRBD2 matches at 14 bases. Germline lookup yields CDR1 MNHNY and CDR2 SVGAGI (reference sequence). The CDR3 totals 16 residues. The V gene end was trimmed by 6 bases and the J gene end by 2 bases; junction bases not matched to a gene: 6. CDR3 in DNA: TGTGCCAGCAGAGCGGGACTAGCGGGAGTCCCCTACGAGCAGTACTTC. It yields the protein CASRAGLAGVPYEQYF.

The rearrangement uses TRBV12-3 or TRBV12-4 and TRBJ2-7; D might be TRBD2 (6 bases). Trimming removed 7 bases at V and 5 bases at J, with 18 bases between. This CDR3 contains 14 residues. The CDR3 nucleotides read TGTGCCAGCACCGAGGGACTTGCCCTCGACGAGCAGTACTTC. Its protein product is CASTEGLALDEQYF.

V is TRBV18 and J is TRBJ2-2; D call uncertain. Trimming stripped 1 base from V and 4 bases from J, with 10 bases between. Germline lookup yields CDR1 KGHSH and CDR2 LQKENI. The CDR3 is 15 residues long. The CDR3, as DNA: TGTGCCAGCTCACCACAGGCCAGGATCACCGGGGAGCTGTTTTTT. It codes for CASSPQARITGELFF. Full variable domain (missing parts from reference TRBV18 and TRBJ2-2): NAGVMQNPRHLVRRRGQEARLRCSPMKGHSHVYWYRQLPEEGLKFMVYLQKENIIDESGMPKERFSAEFPKEGPSILRIQQVVRGDSAAYFCASSPQARITGELFFGEGSRLTVL.

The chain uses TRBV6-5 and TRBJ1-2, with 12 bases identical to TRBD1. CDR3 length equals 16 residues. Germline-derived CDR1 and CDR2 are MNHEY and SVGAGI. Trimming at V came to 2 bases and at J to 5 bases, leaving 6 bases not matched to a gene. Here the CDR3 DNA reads TGTGCCAGCAGTTACGGGACAGGGGGCGCCGGGTATGGCTACACCTTC. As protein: CASSYGTGGAGYGYTF.

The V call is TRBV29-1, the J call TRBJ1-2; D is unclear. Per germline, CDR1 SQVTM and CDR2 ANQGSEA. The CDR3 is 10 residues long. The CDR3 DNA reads TGCAGTGACCAACCGACCGTCTACACCTTC. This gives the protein CSDQPTVYTF.

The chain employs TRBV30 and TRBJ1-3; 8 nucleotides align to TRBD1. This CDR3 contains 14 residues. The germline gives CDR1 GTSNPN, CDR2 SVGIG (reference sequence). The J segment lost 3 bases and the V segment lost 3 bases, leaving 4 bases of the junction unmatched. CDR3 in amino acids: CAWSPGTGGNTIYF. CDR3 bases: TGTGCCTGGAGCCCCGGGACAGGTGGAAACACCATATATTTT.

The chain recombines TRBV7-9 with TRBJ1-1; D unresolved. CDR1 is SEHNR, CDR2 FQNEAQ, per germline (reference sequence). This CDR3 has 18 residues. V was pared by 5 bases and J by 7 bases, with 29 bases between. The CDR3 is CASSPPKVGDDRRGEAFF. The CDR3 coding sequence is TGTGCCAGCAGCCCCCCGAAGGTTGGGGATGATCGGCGTGGTGAAGCTTTCTTT. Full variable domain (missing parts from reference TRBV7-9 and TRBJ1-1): DTGVSQNPRHKITKRGQNVTFRCDPISEHNRLYWYRQTLGQGPEFLTYFQNEAQLEKSRLLSDRFSAERPKGSFSTLEIQRTEQGDSAMYLCASSPPKVGDDRRGEAFFGQGTRLTVV.

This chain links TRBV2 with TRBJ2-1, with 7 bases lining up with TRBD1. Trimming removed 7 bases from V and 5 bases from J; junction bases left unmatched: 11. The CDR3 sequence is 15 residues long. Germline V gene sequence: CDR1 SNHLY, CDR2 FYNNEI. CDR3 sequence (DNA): TGTGCCAGCAAGGAAGGTAGGGGGCGAAACAATGAGCAGTTCTTC. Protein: CASKEGRGRNNEQFF.

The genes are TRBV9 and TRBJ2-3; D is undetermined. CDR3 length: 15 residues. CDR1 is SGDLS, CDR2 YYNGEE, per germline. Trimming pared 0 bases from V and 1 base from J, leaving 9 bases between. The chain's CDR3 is CASSVGVTRTDTQYF. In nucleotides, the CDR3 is TGTGCCAGCAGCGTAGGGGTAACCCGCACAGATACGCAGTATTTT. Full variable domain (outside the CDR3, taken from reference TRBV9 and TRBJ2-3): DSGVTQTPKHLITATGQRVTLRCSPRSGDLSVYWYQQSLDQGLQFLIQYYNGEERAKGNILERFSAQQFPDLHSELNLSSLELGDSALYFCASSVGVTRTDTQYFGPGTRLTVL.

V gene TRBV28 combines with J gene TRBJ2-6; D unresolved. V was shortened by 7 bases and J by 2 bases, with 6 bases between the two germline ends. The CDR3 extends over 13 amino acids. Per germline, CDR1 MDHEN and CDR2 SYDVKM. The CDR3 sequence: CASNSAGANVLTF. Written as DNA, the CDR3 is TGTGCCAGCAACAGCGCTGGGGCCAACGTCCTGACTTTC.

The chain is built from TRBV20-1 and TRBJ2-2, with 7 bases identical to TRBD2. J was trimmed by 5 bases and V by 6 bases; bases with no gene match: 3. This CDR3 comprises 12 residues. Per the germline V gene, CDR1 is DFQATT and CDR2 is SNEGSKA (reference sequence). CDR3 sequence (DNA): TGCAGTGCAAACGGGGGGACCGGGGAGCTGTTTTTT. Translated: CSANGGTGELFF.

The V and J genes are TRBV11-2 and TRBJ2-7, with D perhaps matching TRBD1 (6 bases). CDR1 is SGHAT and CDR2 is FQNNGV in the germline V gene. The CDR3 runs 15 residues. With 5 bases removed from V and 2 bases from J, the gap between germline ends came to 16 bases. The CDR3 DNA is TGTGCCAGCAGCCCCTACAGGGCTAGACCCTACGAGCAGTACTTC. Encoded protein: CASSPYRARPYEQYF.

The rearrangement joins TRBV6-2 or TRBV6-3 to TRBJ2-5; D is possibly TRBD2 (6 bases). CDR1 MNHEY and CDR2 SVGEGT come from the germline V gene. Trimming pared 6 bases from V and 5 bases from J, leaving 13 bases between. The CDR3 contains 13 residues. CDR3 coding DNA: TGTGCCAGCAGAGGGAGGCCTAGGGAGACCCAGTACTTC. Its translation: CASRGRPRETQYF.

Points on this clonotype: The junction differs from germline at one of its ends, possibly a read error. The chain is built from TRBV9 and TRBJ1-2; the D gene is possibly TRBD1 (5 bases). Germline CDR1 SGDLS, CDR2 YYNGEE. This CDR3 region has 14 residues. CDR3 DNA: TGCGCCAGCAGCGTAACCGGGACTTCATGGGGCTACACCTTC. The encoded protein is CASSVTGTSWGYTF.

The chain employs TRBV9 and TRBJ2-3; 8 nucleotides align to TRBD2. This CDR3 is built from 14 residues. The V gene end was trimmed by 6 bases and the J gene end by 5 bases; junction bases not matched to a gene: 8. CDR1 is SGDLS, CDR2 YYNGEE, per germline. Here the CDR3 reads CASTSGTSGDTQYF. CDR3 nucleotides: TGTGCCAGCACCAGCGGGACTAGTGGAGATACGCAGTATTTT.

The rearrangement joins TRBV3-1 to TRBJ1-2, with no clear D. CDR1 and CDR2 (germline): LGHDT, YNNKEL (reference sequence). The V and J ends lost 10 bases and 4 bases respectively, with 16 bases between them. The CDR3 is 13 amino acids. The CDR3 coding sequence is TGTGCCACCAAGCAGCGGGGTGGCTATGGCTACACCTTC. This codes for CATKQRGGYGYTF.